This T cell receptor (beta chain) was sequenced in a study of cytomegalovirus exposure and HLA in healthy donors. Findings of the study overall: Owing to their indistinguishability, certain V segments, notably TRBV6-2 and TRBV6-3, were excluded.

With respect to this clone: The antigen is not known.

The junction had 23 bases not matched to a gene; V was cut back by 8 bases and J by 2 bases. The CDR3 length is 19 residues. The V gene's germline CDR1 is SQVTM and CDR2 ANQGSEA. The primer mix had 60 Vbeta and 13 Jbeta primers. Clones were sequenced by immunoSEQ multiplex PCR, and TCRdb holds only the in-frame ones, with some missing. The clone table shows roughly 120,000 clones, with the ten largest holding roughly 0.94%. The sequence derives from a man aged 18 to 30 in good health and CMV-seronegative. V gene TRBV29-1 combines with J gene TRBJ2-7, with 11 bases aligning to TRBD2. The sample consisted of PBMCs. CDR3 DNA: TGCAGCCCTTTCAAAGGGCTTCCGGGACTAGCGGCAATGGCCTACGAGCAGTACTTC. Amino acids: CSPFKGLPGLAAMAYEQYF.